A selection of T cell receptor beta chains follows, all from one sample in a study of vaccination and CD4 T cells after COVID-19. TCRdb reprocessed the PCR reads via MiXCR and lists one record per CDR3 protein. The sample has approximately 13,000 distinct CDR3 sequences; roughly 76% are singletons. These receptors' antigens are unknown. The sequencing input was CD4+ T cells from blood, cultured in vitro. The receptors shown here come from a human donor who had recovered from COVID-19. Both conserved end residues are part of each CDR3. The order of the fields is D gene, CDR3 length, J gene, clone size, V gene, CDR3 protein, CDR3 DNA. The D gene is left open where the match is weak. Clone size is given for some rows only: seen once, a few or many times, or a class if the clone is expanded.

- 14 TRBJ2-2 - TRBV29-1 CSVEGRLGTGELFF TGCAGCGTTGAAGGTCGATTAGGAACCGGGGAGCTGTTTTTT
TRBD1 12 TRBJ1-3 - TRBV2 CASRRRQGTIYF TGTGCCAGCAGGCGACGACAGGGAACCATATATTTT
TRBD1 19 TRBJ2-2 - TRBV2 CASSSRPRDRGAITGELFF TGTGCCAGCAGTTCCCGACCCCGGGACAGGGGAGCGATCACCGGGGAGCTGTTTTTT
- 14 TRBJ1-1 - TRBV6-2/TRBV6-3 CASSTAGANTEAFF TGTGCCAGCAGCACGGCGGGGGCGAACACTGAAGCTTTCTTT
- 13 TRBJ1-2 - TRBV20-1 CSASKGPNYGYTF TGCAGTGCTAGTAAGGGGCCCAACTATGGCTACACCTTC
- 14 TRBJ2-2 - TRBV7-9 CASSTGTRGGELFF TGTGCCAGCAGCACAGGGACGCGGGGCGGGGAGCTGTTTTTT
- 10 TRBJ2-5 - TRBV20-1 CSASQETQYF TGCAGTGCAAGCCAAGAGACCCAGTACTTC
- 11 TRBJ1-2 - TRBV20-1 CSARGSGGYTF TGCAGTGCCAGAGGATCGGGGGGCTACACCTTC
TRBD1 15 TRBJ2-7 - TRBV20-1 CSARLTGTGIYEQYF TGCAGTGCTAGATTAACCGGGACAGGCATATACGAGCAGTACTTC
- 13 TRBJ1-2 - TRBV18 CASSPQGNYGYTF TGTGCCAGCTCACCCCAGGGTAACTATGGCTACACCTTC
TRBD1 15 TRBJ1-5 - TRBV20-1 CSARSTGQGFQPQHF TGCAGTGCTAGATCAACGGGACAGGGATTTCAGCCCCAGCATTTT
- 17 TRBJ2-5 - TRBV6-5 CASSYAFGTKARETQYF TGTGCCAGCAGTTACGCCTTTGGTACAAAGGCGAGGGAGACCCAGTACTTC
- 15 TRBJ2-3 few TRBV7-2 CASSRGHLRTDTQYF TGTGCCAGCAGCCGAGGACACCTACGCACAGATACGCAGTATTTT
TRBD2 15 TRBJ2-2 - TRBV7-9 CAPGKRGSNTGELFF TGTGCCCCGGGGAAGCGGGGAAGTAACACCGGGGAGCTGTTTTTT
- 10 TRBJ1-1 - TRBV20-1 CSAQDREAFF TGCAGTGCTCAGGACAGAGAAGCTTTCTTT
- 14 TRBJ2-1 few TRBV20-1 CSGPTGRGYNEQFF TGCAGTGGTCCGACAGGGAGGGGCTACAATGAGCAGTTCTTC
- 14 TRBJ1-1 - TRBV7-8 CASSYTGWGTEAFF TGTGCCAGCAGCTACACAGGGTGGGGCACTGAAGCTTTCTTT
TRBD1 14 TRBJ2-7 - TRBV7-2 CASTTDRGRHEQYF TGTGCCAGCACCACAGACAGGGGGCGACACGAGCAGTACTTC
- 13 TRBJ1-2 - TRBV19 CASSNSGLGGYTF TGTGCCAGTAGCAACAGCGGGTTAGGCGGCTACACCTTC
- 13 TRBJ2-5 - TRBV20-1 CSPSSTGKETQYF TGCAGTCCTAGTTCCACGGGAAAGGAGACCCAGTACTTC
TRBD2 15 TRBJ2-5 - TRBV4-2 CASSQEGGGRVFQYF TGTGCCAGCAGCCAAGAGGGGGGGGGTCGGGTTTTCCAGTACTTC
- 14 TRBJ1-5 once TRBV27 CASSLIGSNQPQHF TGTGCCAGCAGTTTAATCGGCAGCAATCAGCCCCAGCATTTT
- 14 TRBJ1-5 - TRBV19 CASSIDGFNQPQHF TGTGCCAGTAGTATTGACGGATTCAATCAGCCCCAGCATTTT
TRBD1 13 TRBJ2-7 few TRBV27 CASTPTGGYEQYF TGTGCCAGCACCCCGACAGGGGGCTACGAGCAGTACTTC
TRBD2 14 TRBJ2-5 - TRBV20-1 CSARRGLVQETQYF TGCAGTGCTAGAAGGGGACTAGTCCAAGAGACCCAGTACTTC
- 15 TRBJ1-2 - TRBV10-1 CASSPRADTNYGYTF TGCGCCAGCAGTCCCAGGGCAGACACTAACTATGGCTACACCTTC
TRBD1 16 TRBJ2-3 - TRBV28 CASGLPGQGLTDTQYF TGTGCCAGCGGATTACCGGGACAGGGTCTCACAGATACGCAGTATTTT
- 14 TRBJ2-3 - TRBV21-1 CASSKVFSTDTQYF TGTGCCAGCAGCAAAGTGTTTAGCACAGATACGCAGTATTTT
- 12 TRBJ1-2 - TRBV25-1 CASSEPGCGYTF TGTGCCAGCAGTGAGCCGGGTTGCGGCTACACCTTC
- 15 TRBJ1-6 few TRBV27 CASSLKGVYNSPLHF TGTGCCAGCAGTTTGAAAGGGGTCTATAATTCACCCCTCCACTTT
- 16 TRBJ1-1 - TRBV7-2 CASSFLSRRANTEAFF TGTGCCAGCAGCTTCCTCTCACGGCGAGCGAACACTGAAGCTTTCTTT
TRBD2 18 TRBJ2-3 - TRBV28 CASRRALGSGRPTDTQYF TGTGCCAGCAGGAGGGCGCTTGGTAGCGGGAGACCCACAGATACGCAGTATTTT
- 16 TRBJ1-1 - TRBV27 CASSQGPGTPNTEAFF TGTGCCAGCAGTCAAGGGCCCGGGACACCCAACACTGAAGCTTTCTTT
- 14 TRBJ2-7 - TRBV5-4 CASAIAGPSYEQYF TGTGCCAGCGCGATAGCAGGGCCCTCCTACGAGCAGTACTTC
TRBD1 14 TRBJ1-1 - TRBV10-3 CAISATGQGSEAFF TGTGCCATCAGTGCAACAGGACAGGGGTCTGAAGCTTTCTTT
TRBD2 14 TRBJ2-1 - TRBV6-5 CASSYGLAYNEQFF TGTGCCAGCAGTTATGGACTAGCGTACAATGAGCAGTTCTTC
- 14 TRBJ2-3 - TRBV19 CASSTPGITDTQYF TGTGCCAGTAGTACGCCTGGGATAACAGATACGCAGTATTTT
- 11 TRBJ2-7 - TRBV6-5 CASSSLYEQYF TGTGCCAGCAGTTCCCTCTACGAGCAGTACTTC
- 15 TRBJ1-1 - TRBV11-2 CASSSRGPGNTEAFF TGTGCCAGCAGCTCGAGGGGTCCAGGGAACACTGAAGCTTTCTTT
- 13 TRBJ2-3 - TRBV7-2 CASSPRRRDTQYF TGTGCCAGCAGCCCTCGGAGGCGAGATACGCAGTATTTT
- 14 TRBJ1-5 few TRBV7-2 CASSLARENQPQHF TGTGCCAGCAGCTTAGCCAGGGAAAATCAGCCCCAGCATTTT
- 15 TRBJ2-2 - TRBV6-2/TRBV6-3 CASSYRRSGTGELFF TGTGCCAGCAGTTACCGCCGTTCAGGAACCGGGGAGCTGTTTTTT
- 14 TRBJ2-7 - TRBV2 CASNRDYPSYEQYF TGTGCCAGCAACAGGGACTACCCTTCCTACGAGCAGTACTTC
- 14 TRBJ2-2 - TRBV19 CASRLGGNTGELFF TGTGCCAGTAGGCTAGGGGGGAACACCGGGGAGCTGTTTTTT
- 13 TRBJ1-5 - TRBV30 CAWTTQGGQPQHF TGTGCCTGGACCACCCAGGGCGGTCAGCCCCAGCATTTT